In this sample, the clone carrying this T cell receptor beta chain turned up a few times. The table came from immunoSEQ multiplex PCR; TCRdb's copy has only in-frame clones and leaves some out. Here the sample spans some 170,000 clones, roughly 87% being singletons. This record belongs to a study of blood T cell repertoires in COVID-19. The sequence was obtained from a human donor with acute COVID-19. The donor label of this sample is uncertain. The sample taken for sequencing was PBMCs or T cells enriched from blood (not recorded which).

The CDR3 loop is CAWSQRGYGYTF. The CDR3, as DNA: TGTGCCTGGAGTCAACGGGGCTATGGCTACACCTTC. This chain links TRBV30 with TRBJ1-2; D remains unclear. Trimming removed 2 bases at V and 4 bases at J, with 8 bases between. This CDR3 has 12 amino acids. Germline V gene data show CDR1 as GTSNPN and CDR2 as SVGIG (reference sequence).